These 21 T cell receptor beta chains share one sample of origin, sequenced in a study of T cell responses to AZD1222 COVID-19 vaccine. The data were produced by immunoSEQ multiplex PCR, yet TCRdb's version contains in-frame clones alone and is incomplete. This sample has over 95,000 clones, with just over 90% found just once. Here the sequenced sample was peripheral blood, taken on day 0 of AZD1222 vaccination. These receptors all stem from an adult in good health.

The chain employs TRBV5-4 and TRBJ2-7, with D uncertain. V was pared by 0 bases and J by 5 bases, with 15 bases between. Germline-derived CDR1 and CDR2 are SGHNT and YYREEE (reference sequence). This CDR3 is 15 amino acids long. The DNA for the CDR3 is TGTGCCAGCAGCTTGGGACAAACCTGGGGTCACGAGCAGTACTTC. Amino acid sequence: CASSLGQTWGHEQYF.

The V gene is TRBV7-9, the J gene TRBJ2-1, with 7 bases matching TRBD2. Germline loops: CDR1 SEHNR, CDR2 FQNEAQ (reference sequence). This CDR3 region has 15 residues. Trimming at V came to 5 bases and at J to 7 bases, leaving 11 bases not matched to a gene. The CDR3 DNA reads TGTGCCAGCAGCGCTCCGGGACTACCCCTGAATGAGCAGTTCTTC. This encodes CASSAPGLPLNEQFF.

The chain uses TRBV7-6 and TRBJ1-2, with a possible D match to TRBD1 (5 bases). CDR1 and CDR2 (germline): SGHVS, FNYEAQ. The length of the CDR3 is 15 residues. The germline V and J ends were trimmed by 5 bases and 0 bases, with 13 bases remaining between them. The CDR3 nucleotides are TGTGCCAGCAGCCCACGACAGAACTCTAACTATGGCTACACCTTC. This gives the protein CASSPRQNSNYGYTF.

The gene calls are TRBV6-1 and TRBJ2-2; a possible D gene is TRBD2 (6 bases). The CDR3 length is 15 residues. V was pared by 2 bases and J by 4 bases, with 11 bases between. Per the germline V gene, CDR1 is MNHNS and CDR2 is SASEGT. This CDR3 reads CASSERDSFTGELFF. CDR3 coding DNA: TGTGCCAGCAGTGAACGGGACTCATTCACCGGGGAGCTGTTTTTT.

This clone was picked up a small number of times. The V gene is TRBV25-1, the J gene TRBJ2-7; 7 bases fit TRBD1. The CDR3 contains 12 residues. Trimming cost V 9 bases and J 4 bases; bases outside gene matches: 6. Germline V gene lookup returns CDR1 MGHDK and CDR2 SYGVNS. The CDR3 bases are TGTGCCAGTTCCAGGGGGATGTACGAGCAGTACTTC. It is translated as CASSRGMYEQYF.

This clone was observed a single time. The V and J genes are TRBV7-9 and TRBJ1-6, with 7 bases aligning to TRBD1. The germline V gene encodes CDR1 SEHNR and CDR2 FQNEAQ (reference sequence). After removal of 6 bases from V and 9 bases from J, the junction contained 5 bases not matched to a gene. This CDR3 spans 13 amino acids. The CDR3 nucleotides are TGTGCCAGCAGTAGAGGGGGCGCTTCACCCCTCCACTTT. This codes for CASSRGGASPLHF.

The V gene is TRBV30, the J gene TRBJ2-2; 8 bases map to TRBD1. Germline V lookup: CDR1 GTSNPN, CDR2 SVGIG (reference sequence). Losses at the gene ends were 4 bases for V and 6 bases for J; bases not matched to a gene: 7. The CDR3 is made up of 14 amino acids. The CDR3 loop reads CAWKIRGLAGELFF. The CDR3 nucleotides are TGTGCCTGGAAGATCAGGGGGCTCGCCGGGGAGCTGTTTTTT.

This chain joins TRBV4-3 and TRBJ1-2; D is uncertain. This CDR3 has 14 amino acids. With 2 bases removed from V and 0 bases from J, the gap between germline ends came to 7 bases. The germline V gene encodes CDR1 LGHNA and CDR2 YSLEER. CDR3 protein: CASSQRTSNYGYTF. For the CDR3, the DNA is TGCGCCAGCAGCCAAAGGACTTCTAACTATGGCTACACCTTC.

The DNA of the CDR3 is TGTGCCAGCAGCACACCCGGCACACTGAACACTGAAGCTTTCTTT. It codes for CASSTPGTLNTEAFF. V gene TRBV9 combines with J gene TRBJ1-1, with D uncertain. Between the trimmed V and J ends, which lost 4 bases and 0 bases, there was a span of 13 bases. The CDR3 length is 15 residues. Germline lookup yields CDR1 SGDLS and CDR2 YYNGEE.

The chain couples TRBV14 to TRBJ1-1; D uncertain. The germline gives CDR1 SGHDN, CDR2 FVKESK. Trimming pared 4 bases from V and 2 bases from J, leaving 14 bases between. The CDR3 sequence is 15 residues long. The CDR3 here is CASSLRTGYNTEAFF. The CDR3, as DNA: TGTGCCAGCAGCCTCCGGACGGGTTATAACACTGAAGCTTTCTTT.

V gene TRBV5-1 combines with J gene TRBJ2-1, with 8 bases fitting TRBD2. Germline CDR1 and CDR2: SGHRS and YFSETQ. The CDR3 consists of 16 residues. With 1 base clipped from V and 3 bases from J, the junction kept 6 bases outside the gene matches. The CDR3 sequence is CASSLTGLGVYNEQFF. DNA for the CDR3: TGCGCCAGCAGCTTGACGGGACTAGGAGTCTACAATGAGCAGTTCTTC.

This clone was counted once. This chain connects TRBV9 to TRBJ2-5; no definite D call. This CDR3 contains 13 residues. Trimming cost V 0 bases and J 5 bases, with 8 bases left between them. CDR1 and CDR2 (germline): SGDLS, YYNGEE. CDR3 region: CASSVGNIETQYF. The CDR3 nucleotides read TGTGCCAGCAGCGTAGGGAATATTGAGACCCAGTACTTC.

As to this clone: The final CDR3 position lacks the conserved phenylalanine or tryptophan, pointing to a likely read error. It is unclear where the CDR3 begins or ends on the DNA, so no DNA is shown, and the CDR3 is as TCRdb lists it. The chain is built from TRBV6-2 or TRBV6-3 and TRBJ1-1; TRBD1, the D gene given by the table, was not confirmed from the DNA. The CDR3 is 13 amino acids long, termini counted. Germline V CDR1 and CDR2: MNHEY, SVGEGT. This CDR3 reads CASSWGLSFWNTL.

The J gene is TRBJ2-2, the V gene TRBV11-2; no reliable D call. Trimming removed 1 base from V and 6 bases from J, with 6 bases in between. Germline CDR1 and CDR2: SGHAT and FQNNGV. The CDR3 extends over 13 amino acids. The CDR3 loop is CASSLAPPGELFF. In DNA, the CDR3 is TGTGCCAGCAGCTTAGCGCCTCCCGGGGAGCTGTTTTTT.

This clone was found a few times. The genes are TRBV6-2 or TRBV6-3 and TRBJ2-3; D gene uncertain. The CDR3 has 15 residues. Trimming cost V 0 bases and J 4 bases, with 11 bases left between them. Per germline, CDR1 MNHEY and CDR2 SVGEGT. The CDR3 DNA is TGTGCCAGCAGTTACTCGATGTCAGGCTCAGATACGCAGTATTTT. Translation: CASSYSMSGSDTQYF.

The rearrangement joins TRBV11-2 to TRBJ2-7; D possibly matches TRBD1 or TRBD2 (6 bases each). This CDR3 contains 15 residues. The V end lost 5 bases, the J end lost 2 bases, and 16 bases lay between the germline ends. From germline, CDR1 is SGHAT and CDR2 FQNNGV. CDR3 bases: TGTGCCAGCAGCCTCGGCGGGGACACCCCCTACGAGCAGTACTTC. As protein: CASSLGGDTPYEQYF. The full variable domain, its missing parts supplied by reference TRBV11-2 and TRBJ2-7, is EAGVAQSPRYKIIEKRQSVAFWCNPISGHATLYWYQQILGQGPKLLIQFQNNGVVDDSQLPKDRFSAERLKGVDSTLKIQPAKLEDSAVYLCASSLGGDTPYEQYFGPGTRLTVT.

The chain joins TRBV10-3 to TRBJ1-4; D gene uncertain. V lost 11 bases and J 8 bases, leaving 9 bases between the germline ends. The CDR3 totals 10 residues. In germline, CDR1 is ENHRY, CDR2 SYGVKD. CDR3 sequence reads: CAGGGEKLFF. In DNA form, the CDR3 reads TGTGCCGGCGGAGGGGAAAAACTGTTTTTT.

The chain uses TRBV7-2 and TRBJ2-5, with a tentative D call TRBD1 (6 bases). Trimming took off 4 bases at V and 4 bases at J, with 13 bases between the two ends. The germline CDR1 and CDR2 sequences are SGHTA and FQGNSA. CDR3 length: 14 amino acids. In nucleotides, the CDR3 is TGTGCCAGCAGCTCCACAGGGCCTGGAGAGACCCAGTACTTC. Protein sequence: CASSSTGPGETQYF.

The rearrangement joins TRBV11-2 to TRBJ1-1; no firm D call. Germline CDR1 and CDR2: SGHAT and FQNNGV. V was clipped by 3 bases and J by 1 base, with 3 bases between them. The length of the CDR3 is 12 residues. In nucleotides, the CDR3 is TGTGCCAGCAGCTTTGGGAACACTGAAGCTTTCTTT. Its protein is CASSFGNTEAFF.

Written as DNA, the CDR3 is TGTGCCAGCAGCCAAGAAGGACGAGCGGGGGGGCCGGATACGCAGTATTTT. Translating gives CASSQEGRAGGPDTQYF. The chain carries TRBV4-2 and TRBJ2-3; 10 nucleotides align to TRBD2. After removal of 0 bases from V and 6 bases from J, the junction contained 9 bases not matched to a gene. This CDR3 is 17 amino acids long. Germline loops: CDR1 LGHNA, CDR2 YNFKEQ.

The sample holds a few counts of this clone. The chain has TRBV5-5 and TRBJ1-2; D gene unclear. The length of the CDR3 is 14 residues. Germline values: CDR1 SGHKS, CDR2 YYEKEE (reference sequence). Trimming pared 0 bases from V and 0 bases from J, leaving 6 bases between. The CDR3 reads CASSLVTTNYGYTF. The DNA for the CDR3 is TGTGCCAGCAGCTTGGTCACAACTAACTATGGCTACACCTTC. The entire variable domain, with the rest obtained from reference TRBV5-5 and TRBJ1-2, is as follows: DAGVTQSPTHLIKTRGQQVTLRCSPISGHKSVSWYQQVLGQGPQFIFQYYEKEERGRGNFPDRFSARQFPNYSSELNVNALLLGDSALYLCASSLVTTNYGYTFGSGTRLTVV.